This TCR beta chain appears in the sequencing data of a study of naive and memory T cell subsets. Study results and caveats: Naive repertoires, especially CD8, held a few larger clonotypes, possibly memory cells re-expressing CD45RA. Naive and memory repertoire findings lacked a ground truth for validation. TCR abundance followed a power law differing between naive and memory subsets. From naive to CM, EM and EMRA, diversity decreased and Gini increased.

V trimming: 1 base; J trimming: 2 bases; junction bases outside the gene matches: 7. CDR1 is SQVTM, CDR2 ANQGSEA, per germline. The CDR3 is made up of 16 amino acids. The beta constant-region primer was an equimolar mix of two oligonucleotides covering TRBC1 and TRBC2. Nested alpha and beta constant-region primers with the SP2 primer drove four PCR rounds on ligated cDNA. A single record per CDR3 protein comes from TCRdb applying MiXCR to the UMI-ligation and nested PCR reads. This sample has roughly 150,000 distinct CDR3 sequences, with approximately 18% found just once. With respect to this clonotype: Its antigen is undetermined.

The TCR sequence derives from a human donor in good health. Sequenced sample: naive CD8+ T cells from blood. The V and J genes are TRBV29-1 and TRBJ2-1; 8 bases line up with TRBD1. DNA of the CDR3: TGCAGCGTTGAAGGTTCCAGGGACAGGACCTACAATGAGCAGTTCTTC. The encoded protein is CSVEGSRDRTYNEQFF.